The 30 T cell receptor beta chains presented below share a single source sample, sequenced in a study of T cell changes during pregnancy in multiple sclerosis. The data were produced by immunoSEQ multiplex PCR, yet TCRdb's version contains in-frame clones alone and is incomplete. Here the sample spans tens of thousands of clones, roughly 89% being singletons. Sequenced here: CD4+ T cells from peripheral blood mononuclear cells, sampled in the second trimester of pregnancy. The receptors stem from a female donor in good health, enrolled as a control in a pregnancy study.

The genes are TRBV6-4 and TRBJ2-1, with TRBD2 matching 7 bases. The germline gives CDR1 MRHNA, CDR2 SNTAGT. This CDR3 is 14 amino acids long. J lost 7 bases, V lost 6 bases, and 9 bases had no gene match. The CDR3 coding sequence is TGTGCCAGCAGCGCGGGAGTAGCGGGTAATGAGCAGTTCTTC. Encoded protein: CASSAGVAGNEQFF.

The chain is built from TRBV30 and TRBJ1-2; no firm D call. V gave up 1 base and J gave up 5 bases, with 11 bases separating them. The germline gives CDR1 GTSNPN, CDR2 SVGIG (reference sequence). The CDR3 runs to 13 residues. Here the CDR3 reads CAWSDTEPYGYTF. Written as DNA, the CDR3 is TGTGCCTGGAGTGATACCGAGCCATATGGCTACACCTTC.

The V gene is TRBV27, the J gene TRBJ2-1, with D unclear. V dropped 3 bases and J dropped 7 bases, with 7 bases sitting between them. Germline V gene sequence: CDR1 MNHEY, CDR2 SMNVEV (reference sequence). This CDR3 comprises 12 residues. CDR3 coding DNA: TGTGCCAGCAGTTTTTCTTCGAATGAGCAGTTCTTC. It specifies CASSFSSNEQFF.

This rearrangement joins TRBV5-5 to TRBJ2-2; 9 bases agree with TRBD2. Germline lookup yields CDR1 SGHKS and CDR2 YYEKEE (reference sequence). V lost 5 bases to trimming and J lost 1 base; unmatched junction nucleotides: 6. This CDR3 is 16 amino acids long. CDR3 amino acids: CASRTTAGGNTGELFF. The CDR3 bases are TGTGCCAGCAGGACGACAGCGGGAGGGAACACCGGGGAGCTGTTTTTT.

This CDR3 is CAWRQGNTEAFF. The CDR3 bases are TGTGCCTGGAGACAGGGGAACACTGAAGCTTTCTTT. The chain is built from TRBV30 and TRBJ1-1, with D perhaps TRBD1 (6 bases). The CDR3 runs 12 residues. Per germline, CDR1 GTSNPN and CDR2 SVGIG (reference sequence). Trimming shortened V by 3 bases and J by 1 base, and 6 bases separated the two germline ends.

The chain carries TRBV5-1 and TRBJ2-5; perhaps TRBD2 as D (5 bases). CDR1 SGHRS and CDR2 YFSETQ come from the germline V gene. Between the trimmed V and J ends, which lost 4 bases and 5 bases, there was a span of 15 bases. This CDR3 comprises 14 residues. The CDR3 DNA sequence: TGCGCCAGCAGCGATGGAGGTACCGGGGAGACCCAGTACTTC. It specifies CASSDGGTGETQYF.

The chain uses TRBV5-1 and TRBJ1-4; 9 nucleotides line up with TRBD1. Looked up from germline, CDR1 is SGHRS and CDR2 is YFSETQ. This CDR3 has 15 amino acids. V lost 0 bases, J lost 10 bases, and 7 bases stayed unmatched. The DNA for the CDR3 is TGCGCCAGCAGCTTGGCCGGGGGACAGGGTGGAAAACTGTTTTTT. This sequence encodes CASSLAGGQGGKLFF.

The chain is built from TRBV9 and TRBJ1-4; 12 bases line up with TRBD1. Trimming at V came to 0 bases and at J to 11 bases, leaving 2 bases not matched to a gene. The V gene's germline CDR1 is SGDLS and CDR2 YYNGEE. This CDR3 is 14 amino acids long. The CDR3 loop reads CASSVGGTGGKLFF. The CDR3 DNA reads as TGTGCCAGCAGCGTAGGCGGGACAGGGGGCAAACTGTTTTTT. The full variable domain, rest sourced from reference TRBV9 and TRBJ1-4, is DSGVTQTPKHLITATGQRVTLRCSPRSGDLSVYWYQQSLDQGLQFLIQYYNGEERAKGNILERFSAQQFPDLHSELNLSSLELGDSALYFCASSVGGTGGKLFFGSGTQLSVL.

The CDR3 protein is CSVVGLSGTASSYEQYF. The DNA of the CDR3 is TGCAGCGTTGTCGGGTTAAGTGGGACTGCGAGCTCCTACGAGCAGTACTTC. This chain joins TRBV29-1 and TRBJ2-7, with D maybe TRBD2 (6 bases). Per germline, CDR1 SQVTM and CDR2 ANQGSEA. V dropped 4 bases and J dropped 0 bases, with 22 bases sitting between them. The CDR3 runs to 17 residues.

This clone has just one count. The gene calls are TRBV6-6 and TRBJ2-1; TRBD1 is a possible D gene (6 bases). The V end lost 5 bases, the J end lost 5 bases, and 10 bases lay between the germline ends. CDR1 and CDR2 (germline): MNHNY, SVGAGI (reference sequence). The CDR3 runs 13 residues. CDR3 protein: CASSPGQHNEQFF. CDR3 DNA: TGTGCCAGCAGTCCAGGACAGCACAATGAGCAGTTCTTC.

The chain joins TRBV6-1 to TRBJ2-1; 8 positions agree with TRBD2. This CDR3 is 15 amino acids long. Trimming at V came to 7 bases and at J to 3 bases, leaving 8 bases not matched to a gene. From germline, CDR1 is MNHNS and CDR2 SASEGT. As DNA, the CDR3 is TGTGCCAGCACCCTCAGCGGGGGTTTCTACAATGAGCAGTTCTTC. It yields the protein CASTLSGGFYNEQFF.

The CDR3 DNA is TGTGCCAGCAGCCTCGGACAGGGGGCTGAAAAACTGTTTTTT. Encoded protein: CASSLGQGAEKLFF. The rearrangement uses TRBV5-4 and TRBJ1-4; TRBD1 aligns across 11 bases. The V gene end was trimmed by 4 bases and the J gene end by 7 bases; junction bases not matched to a gene: 3. The CDR3 sequence is 14 residues long. In germline, CDR1 is SGHNT, CDR2 YYREEE (reference sequence).

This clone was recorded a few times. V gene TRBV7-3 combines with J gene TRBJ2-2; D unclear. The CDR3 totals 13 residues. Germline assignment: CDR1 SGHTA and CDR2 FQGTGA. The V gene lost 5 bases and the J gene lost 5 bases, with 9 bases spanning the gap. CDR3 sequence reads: CASSPTVTGELFF. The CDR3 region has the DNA TGTGCCAGCAGCCCAACAGTTACCGGGGAGCTGTTTTTT.

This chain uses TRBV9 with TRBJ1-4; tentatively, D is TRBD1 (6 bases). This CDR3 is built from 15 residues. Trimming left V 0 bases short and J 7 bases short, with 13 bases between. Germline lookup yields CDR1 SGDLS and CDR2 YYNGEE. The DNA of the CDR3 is TGTGCCAGCAGCGTAGGCTGGGGGCGAGGTGAAAAACTGTTTTTT. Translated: CASSVGWGRGEKLFF.

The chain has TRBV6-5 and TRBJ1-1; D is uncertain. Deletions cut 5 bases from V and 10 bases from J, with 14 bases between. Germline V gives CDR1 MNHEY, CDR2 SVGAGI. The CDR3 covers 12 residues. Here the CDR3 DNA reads TGTGCCAGCAGTCGACCCGGGGAGCGAGCTTTCTTT. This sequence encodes CASSRPGERAFF.

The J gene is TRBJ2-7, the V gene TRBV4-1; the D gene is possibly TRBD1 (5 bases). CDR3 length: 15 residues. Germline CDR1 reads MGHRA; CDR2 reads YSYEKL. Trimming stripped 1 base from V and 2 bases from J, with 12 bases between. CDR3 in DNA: TGCGCCAGCAGCCAAGGGCTTGGACAAACCTACGAGCAGTACTTC. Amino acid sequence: CASSQGLGQTYEQYF.

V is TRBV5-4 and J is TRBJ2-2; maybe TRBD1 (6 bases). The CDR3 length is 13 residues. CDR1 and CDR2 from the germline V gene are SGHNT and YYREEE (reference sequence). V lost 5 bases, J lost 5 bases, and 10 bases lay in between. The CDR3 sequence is CASRPGVTGELFF. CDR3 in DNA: TGTGCCAGCAGGCCAGGGGTTACCGGGGAGCTGTTTTTT.

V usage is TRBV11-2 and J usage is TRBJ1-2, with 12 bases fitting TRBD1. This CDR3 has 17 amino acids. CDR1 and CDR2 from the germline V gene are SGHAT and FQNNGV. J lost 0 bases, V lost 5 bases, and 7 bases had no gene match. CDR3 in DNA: TGTGCCAGCAGCATCACCGGGACAGGGGGCTCTAACTATGGCTACACCTTC. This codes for CASSITGTGGSNYGYTF.

The CDR3 nucleotides read TGTGCCAGCAAACGGGAGCTCGGGTCCTACGAGCAGTACTTC. Translation: CASKRELGSYEQYF. V is TRBV2 and J is TRBJ2-7; TRBD2 might be the D (6 bases). Germline loops: CDR1 SNHLY, CDR2 FYNNEI. CDR3 length equals 14 residues. Trimming cost V 7 bases and J 1 base, with 14 bases left between them.

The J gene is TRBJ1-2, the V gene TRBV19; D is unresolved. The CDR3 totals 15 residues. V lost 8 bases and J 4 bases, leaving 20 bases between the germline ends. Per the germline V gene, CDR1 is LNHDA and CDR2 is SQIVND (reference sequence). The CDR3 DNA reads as TGTGCCAGTTCTATTCGGGGTATTACGACCTATGGCTACACCTTC. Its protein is CASSIRGITTYGYTF.

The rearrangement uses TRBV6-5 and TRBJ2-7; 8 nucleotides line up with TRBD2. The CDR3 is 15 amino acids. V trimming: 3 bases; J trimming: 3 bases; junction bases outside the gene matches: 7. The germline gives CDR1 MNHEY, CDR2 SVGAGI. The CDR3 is CASSYSSGGGYEQYF. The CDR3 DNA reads TGTGCCAGCAGTTATAGCTCGGGGGGGGGCTACGAGCAGTACTTC.

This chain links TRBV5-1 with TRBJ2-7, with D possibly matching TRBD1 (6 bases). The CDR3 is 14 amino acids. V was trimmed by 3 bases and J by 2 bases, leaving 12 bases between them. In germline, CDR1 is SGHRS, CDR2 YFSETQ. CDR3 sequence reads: CASSYPGVPYEQYF. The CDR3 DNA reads TGCGCCAGCAGCTACCCAGGGGTTCCCTACGAGCAGTACTTC.

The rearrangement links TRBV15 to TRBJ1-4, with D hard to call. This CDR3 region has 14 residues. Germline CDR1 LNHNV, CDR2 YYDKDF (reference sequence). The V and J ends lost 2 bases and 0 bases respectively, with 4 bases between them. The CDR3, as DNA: TGTGCCACCAGCAGACAGTCAACTAATGAAAAACTGTTTTTT. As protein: CATSRQSTNEKLFF.

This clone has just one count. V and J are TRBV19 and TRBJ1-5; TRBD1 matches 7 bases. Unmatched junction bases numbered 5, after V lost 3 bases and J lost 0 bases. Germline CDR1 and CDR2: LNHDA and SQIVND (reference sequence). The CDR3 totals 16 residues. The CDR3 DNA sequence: TGTGCCAGTAGTATCCGACAGGGACATAGCAATCAGCCCCAGCATTTT. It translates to CASSIRQGHSNQPQHF.

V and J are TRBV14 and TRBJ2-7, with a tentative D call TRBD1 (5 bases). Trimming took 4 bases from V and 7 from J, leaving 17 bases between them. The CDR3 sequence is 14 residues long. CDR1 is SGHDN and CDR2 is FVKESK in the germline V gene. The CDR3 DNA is TGTGCCAGCAGCCCCTCCAAGGGGTTTGGAGAGCAGTACTTC. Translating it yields CASSPSKGFGEQYF.

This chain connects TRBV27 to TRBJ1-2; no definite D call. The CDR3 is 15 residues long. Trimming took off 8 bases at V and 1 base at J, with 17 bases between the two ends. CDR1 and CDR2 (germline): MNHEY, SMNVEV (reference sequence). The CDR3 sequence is CASLALRSDNYGYTF. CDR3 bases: TGTGCCAGCCTCGCCCTCCGGAGCGATAACTATGGCTACACCTTC.

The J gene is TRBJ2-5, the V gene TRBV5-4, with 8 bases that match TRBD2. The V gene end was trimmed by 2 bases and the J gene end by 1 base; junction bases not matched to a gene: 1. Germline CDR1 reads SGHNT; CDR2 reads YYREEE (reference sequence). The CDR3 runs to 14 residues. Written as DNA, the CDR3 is TGTGCCAGCAGCTTAGCGGGGGCCCAAGAGACCCAGTACTTC. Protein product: CASSLAGAQETQYF.

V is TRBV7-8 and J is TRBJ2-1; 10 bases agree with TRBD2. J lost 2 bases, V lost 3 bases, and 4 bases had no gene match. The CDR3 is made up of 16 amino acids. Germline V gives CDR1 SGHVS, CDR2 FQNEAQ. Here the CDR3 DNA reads TGTGCCAGCAGCTTTCTAGCGGGGGACACCTACAATGAGCAGTTCTTC. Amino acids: CASSFLAGDTYNEQFF.

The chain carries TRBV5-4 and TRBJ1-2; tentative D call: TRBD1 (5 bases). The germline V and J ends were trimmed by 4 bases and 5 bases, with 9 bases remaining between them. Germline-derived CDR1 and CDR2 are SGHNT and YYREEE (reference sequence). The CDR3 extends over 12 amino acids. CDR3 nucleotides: TGTGCCAGCAGCGCAACAGGATATGGCTACACCTTC. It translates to CASSATGYGYTF. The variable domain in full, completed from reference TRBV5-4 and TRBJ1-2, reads ETGVTQSPTHLIKTRGQQVTLRCSSQSGHNTVSWYQQALGQGPQFIFQYYREEENGRGNFPPRFSGLQFPNYSSELNVNALELDDSALYLCASSATGYGYTFGSGTRLTVV.

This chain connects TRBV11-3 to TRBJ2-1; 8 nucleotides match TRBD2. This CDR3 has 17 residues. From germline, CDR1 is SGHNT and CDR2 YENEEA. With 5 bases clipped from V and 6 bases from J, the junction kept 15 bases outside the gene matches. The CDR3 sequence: CASSLAQDGGGPNEQFF. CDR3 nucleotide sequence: TGTGCCAGCAGCCTGGCCCAGGACGGGGGGGGCCCCAATGAGCAGTTCTTC.